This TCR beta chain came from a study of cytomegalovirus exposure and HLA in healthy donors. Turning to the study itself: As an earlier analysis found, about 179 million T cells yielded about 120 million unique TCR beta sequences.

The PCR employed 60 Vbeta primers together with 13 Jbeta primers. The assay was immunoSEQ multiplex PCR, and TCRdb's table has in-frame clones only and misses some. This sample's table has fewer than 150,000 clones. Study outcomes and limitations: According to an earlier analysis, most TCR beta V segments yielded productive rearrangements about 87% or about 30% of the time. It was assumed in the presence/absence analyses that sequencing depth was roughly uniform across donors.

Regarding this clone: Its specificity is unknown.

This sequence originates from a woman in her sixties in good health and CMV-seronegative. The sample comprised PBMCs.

The CDR3 spells CASSYRTLSVLYF. Here the CDR3 DNA reads TGTGCCAGCAGCTACCGGACTCTTTCCGTTTTGTACTTC. This chain links TRBV2 with TRBJ2-7, with D perhaps matching TRBD2 (5 bases). Trimming pared 6 bases from V and 12 bases from J, leaving 21 bases between. Germline values: CDR1 SNHLY, CDR2 FYNNEI. The CDR3 totals 13 residues.